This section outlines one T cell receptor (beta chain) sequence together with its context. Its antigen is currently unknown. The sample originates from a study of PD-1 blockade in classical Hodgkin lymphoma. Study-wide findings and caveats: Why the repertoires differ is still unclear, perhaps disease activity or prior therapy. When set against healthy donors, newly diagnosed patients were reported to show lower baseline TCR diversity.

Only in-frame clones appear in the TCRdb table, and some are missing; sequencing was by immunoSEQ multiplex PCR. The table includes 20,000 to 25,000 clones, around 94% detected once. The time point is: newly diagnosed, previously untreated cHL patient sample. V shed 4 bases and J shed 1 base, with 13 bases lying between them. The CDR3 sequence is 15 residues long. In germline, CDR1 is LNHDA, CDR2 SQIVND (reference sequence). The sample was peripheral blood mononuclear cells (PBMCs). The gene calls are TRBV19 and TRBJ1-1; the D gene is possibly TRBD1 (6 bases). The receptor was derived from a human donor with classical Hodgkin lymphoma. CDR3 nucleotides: TGTGCCAGTAGTAATCATATGACAGGGAACACTGAAGCTTTCTTT. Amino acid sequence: CASSNHMTGNTEAFF.